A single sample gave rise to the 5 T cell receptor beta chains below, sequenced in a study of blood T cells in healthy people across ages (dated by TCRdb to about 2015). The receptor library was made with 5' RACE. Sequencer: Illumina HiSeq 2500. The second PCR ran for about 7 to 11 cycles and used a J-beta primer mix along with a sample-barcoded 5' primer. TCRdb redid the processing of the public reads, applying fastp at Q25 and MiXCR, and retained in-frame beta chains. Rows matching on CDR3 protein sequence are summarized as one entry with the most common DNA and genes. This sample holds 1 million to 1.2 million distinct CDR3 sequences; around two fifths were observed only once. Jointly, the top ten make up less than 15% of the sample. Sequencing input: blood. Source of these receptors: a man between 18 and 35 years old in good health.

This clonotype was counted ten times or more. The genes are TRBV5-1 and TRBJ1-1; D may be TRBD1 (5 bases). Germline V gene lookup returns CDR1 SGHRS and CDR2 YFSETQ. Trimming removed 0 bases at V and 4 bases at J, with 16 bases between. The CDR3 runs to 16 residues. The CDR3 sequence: CASSLEGGQGGTEAFF. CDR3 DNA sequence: TGCGCCAGCAGCTTGGAAGGTGGTCAGGGCGGCACTGAAGCTTTCTTT.

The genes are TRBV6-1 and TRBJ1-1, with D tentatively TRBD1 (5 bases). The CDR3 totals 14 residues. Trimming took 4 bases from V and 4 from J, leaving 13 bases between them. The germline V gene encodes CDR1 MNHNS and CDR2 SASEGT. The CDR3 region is CASSGRGEVTEAFF. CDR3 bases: TGTGCCAGCAGTGGTAGGGGAGAGGTCACTGAAGCTTTCTTT.

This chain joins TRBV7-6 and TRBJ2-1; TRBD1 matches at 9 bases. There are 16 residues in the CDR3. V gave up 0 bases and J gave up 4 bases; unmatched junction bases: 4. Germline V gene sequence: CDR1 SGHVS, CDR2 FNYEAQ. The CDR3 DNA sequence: TGTGCCAGCAGCTTAGCCGGGACAGGGAATTACAATGAGCAGTTCTTC. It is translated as CASSLAGTGNYNEQFF. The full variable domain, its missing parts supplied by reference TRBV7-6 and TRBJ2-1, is GAGVSQSPRYKVTKRGQDVALRCDPISGHVSLYWYRQALGQGPEFLTYFNYEAQQDKSGLPNDRFSAERPEGSISTLTIQRTEQRDSAMYRCASSLAGTGNYNEQFFGPGTRLTVL.

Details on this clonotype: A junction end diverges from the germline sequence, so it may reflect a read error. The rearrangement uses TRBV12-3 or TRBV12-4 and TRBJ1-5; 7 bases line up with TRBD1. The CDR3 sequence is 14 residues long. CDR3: CASNQGGPNRPQHF. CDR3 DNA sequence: TGTGCCAGCAATCAGGGGGGGCCCAATCGGCCCCAGCATTTT.

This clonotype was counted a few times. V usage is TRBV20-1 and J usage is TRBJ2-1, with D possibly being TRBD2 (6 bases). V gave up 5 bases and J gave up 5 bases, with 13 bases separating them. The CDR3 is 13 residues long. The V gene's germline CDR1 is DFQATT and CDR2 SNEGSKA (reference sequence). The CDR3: CSARTGANNEQFF. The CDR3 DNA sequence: TGCAGTGCTCGGACGGGAGCGAACAATGAGCAGTTCTTC.